A single sample gave rise to the 24 T cell receptor beta chains below, sequenced in a study of CD8 T cells in Susac syndrome. Random-hexamer reverse transcription was applied to roughly 0.5 to 1 ug RNA. Using its own MiXCR run on the immunoSEQ multiplex PCR reads, TCRdb lists one record per CDR3 protein. The sample lists 350,000 to 550,000 distinct CDR3 sequences; more than 80% were seen once. What was sequenced was CD8+ T cells from PBMCs. These receptors were obtained from a human donor with multiple sclerosis.

V and J are TRBV12-3 or TRBV12-4 and TRBJ2-5; the D is unclear. The V and J ends lost 5 bases and 3 bases respectively, with 13 bases between them. The CDR3 length is 14 residues. The CDR3 region has the DNA TGTGCCAGCAGTGGTCCGAAGAGTAAAGAGACCCAGTACTTC. This gives the protein CASSGPKSKETQYF.

The chain combines TRBV4-1 with TRBJ1-5, with unresolved D. Germline CDR1 reads MGHRA; CDR2 reads YSYEKL. This CDR3 spans 13 amino acids. Trimming took 2 bases from V and 7 from J, leaving 9 bases between them. The CDR3 protein is CASSQPGTQPQHF. The CDR3 DNA reads TGCGCCAGCAGCCAACCAGGCACCCAGCCCCAGCATTTT.

The chain recombines TRBV4-1 with TRBJ2-7; TRBD1 might be the D (6 bases). The CDR3 has 15 amino acids. Germline V CDR1 and CDR2: MGHRA, YSYEKL. The germline V and J ends were trimmed by 3 bases and 0 bases, with 12 bases remaining between them. The CDR3 DNA follows: TGCGCCAGCAGCCAGGCCGGGACAACCTCCTACGAGCAGTACTTC. This sequence encodes CASSQAGTTSYEQYF.

This clonotype was seen only once. The genes are TRBV4-1 and TRBJ1-1; a weak D match, TRBD1 (5 bases). Trimming stripped 0 bases from V and 0 bases from J, with 11 bases between. Germline-derived CDR1 and CDR2 are MGHRA and YSYEKL. The CDR3 contains 16 residues. CDR3 in amino acids: CASSQEAGLMNTEAFF. In DNA form, the CDR3 reads TGCGCCAGCAGCCAAGAGGCGGGACTCATGAACACTGAAGCTTTCTTT.

This sequence joins TRBV20-1 and TRBJ2-2; 8 nucleotides match TRBD2. Per the germline V gene, CDR1 is DFQATT and CDR2 is SNEGSKA (reference sequence). This CDR3 region has 14 residues. The trim removed 5 bases at V and 6 bases at J, leaving 8 bases unmatched. CDR3 loop: CSAVGGALSGELFF. The CDR3 DNA reads as TGCAGTGCTGTCGGGGGGGCCTTATCCGGGGAGCTGTTTTTT.

V and J are TRBV12-3 or TRBV12-4 and TRBJ2-7; TRBD2 is a possible D gene (6 bases). Trimming pared 1 base from V and 0 bases from J, leaving 13 bases between. The CDR3 covers 16 residues. CDR3 loop: CASSLVGGEFSYEQYF. The CDR3 DNA sequence: TGTGCCAGCAGTTTAGTGGGCGGGGAGTTCTCCTACGAGCAGTACTTC.

V usage is TRBV7-9 and J usage is TRBJ1-5; 7 positions agree with TRBD1. V was pared by 6 bases and J by 6 bases, with 5 bases of the junction left unmatched. Germline V gene data show CDR1 as SEHNR and CDR2 as FQNEAQ (reference sequence). CDR3 size: 13 residues. CDR3 in DNA: TGTGCCAGCAGTCCAGGGGGTGTTCAGCCCCAGCATTTT. Protein: CASSPGGVQPQHF. The whole variable domain, remainder taken from reference TRBV7-9 and TRBJ1-5, is DTGVSQNPRHKITKRGQNVTFRCDPISEHNRLYWYRQTLGQGPEFLTYFQNEAQLEKSRLLSDRFSAERPKGSFSTLEIQRTEQGDSAMYLCASSPGGVQPQHFGDGTRLSIL.

The chain has TRBV12-3 or TRBV12-4 and TRBJ1-1; possible D gene TRBD1, 6 bases. The CDR3 loop spans 14 amino acids. Between the trimmed V and J ends, which lost 8 bases and 4 bases, there was a span of 17 bases. CDR3 coding DNA: TGTGCCAGCTCACTGGGGGGGGCAGGCACTGAAGCTTTCTTT. Protein: CASSLGGAGTEAFF.

The chain couples TRBV7-9 to TRBJ1-1, with a weak D call TRBD1 (6 bases). The germline V and J ends were trimmed by 5 bases and 7 bases, with 17 bases remaining between them. Germline V gene sequence: CDR1 SEHNR, CDR2 FQNEAQ (reference sequence). There are 14 residues in the CDR3. Written as DNA, the CDR3 is TGTGCCAGCAGCCAAGACTACAGGGATGGTGAAGCTTTCTTT. The encoded protein is CASSQDYRDGEAFF.

This clonotype was detected once. The chain is built from TRBV5-1 and TRBJ2-7; 8 nucleotides agree with TRBD2. Germline loops: CDR1 SGHRS, CDR2 YFSETQ. V was pared by 4 bases and J by 5 bases, with 5 bases of the junction left unmatched. The CDR3 extends over 13 amino acids. The CDR3 nucleotides read TGCGCCAGCAGCGAATCGGGGGGGCACGAGCAGTACTTC. Protein: CASSESGGHEQYF.

This chain uses TRBV4-1 with TRBJ2-7; D ambiguous. The length of the CDR3 is 14 residues. CDR1 is MGHRA and CDR2 is YSYEKL in the germline V gene. Trimming stripped 1 base from V and 3 bases from J, with 10 bases between. CDR3 sequence: CASSQGTENYEQYF. The CDR3 DNA is TGCGCCAGCAGCCAAGGGACGGAGAACTACGAGCAGTACTTC.

This chain joins TRBV3-1 and TRBJ2-1; a possible D gene is TRBD2 (6 bases). The CDR3 length is 17 residues. In germline, CDR1 is LGHDT, CDR2 YNNKEL (reference sequence). The germline V and J ends were trimmed by 4 bases and 2 bases, with 18 bases remaining between them. CDR3 protein: CASSPSGVAATYNEQFF. The CDR3 DNA follows: TGTGCCAGCAGCCCTTCGGGGGTAGCGGCCACCTACAATGAGCAGTTCTTC.

The V and J genes are TRBV19 and TRBJ1-5; a possible D gene is TRBD1 (6 bases). CDR3 length: 15 amino acids. CDR1 and CDR2 (germline): LNHDA, SQIVND (reference sequence). Trimming shortened V by 7 bases and J by 0 bases, and 13 bases separated the two germline ends. CDR3 in amino acids: CASTLTGYSNQPQHF. The DNA of the CDR3 is TGTGCCAGTACCCTGACAGGCTATAGCAATCAGCCCCAGCATTTT. Filled out from reference TRBV19 and TRBJ1-5, the complete variable domain reads DGGITQSPKYLFRKEGQNVTLSCEQNLNHDAMYWYRQDPGQGLRLIYYSQIVNDFQKGDIAEGYSVSREKKESFPLTVTSAQKNPTAFYLCASTLTGYSNQPQHFGDGTRLSIL.

The genes are TRBV7-8 and TRBJ1-3; D perhaps matches TRBD1 (6 bases). V lost 4 bases, J lost 0 bases, and 19 bases lay in between. Germline V CDR1 and CDR2: SGHVS, FQNEAQ. The CDR3 length is 18 residues. The DNA of the CDR3 is TGTGCCAGCAGCTCTAGCGGGGGCGGCTCGTACTCTGGAAACACCATATATTTT. Protein: CASSSSGGGSYSGNTIYF.

This clonotype was counted at least ten times. Mismatch with germline at one junction end may stem from a read error. Here the CDR3 DNA reads TGTGCCAGCAGTTTAGGGTACAATGAGCAGTTCTTC. Its protein is CASSLGYNEQFF. The chain employs TRBV7-9 and TRBJ2-1; D gene ambiguous. The length of the CDR3 is 12 residues. Germline V lookup: CDR1 SEHNR, CDR2 FQNEAQ (reference sequence).

This sequence joins TRBV19 and TRBJ1-5; weak D call: TRBD1 (6 bases). This CDR3 is built from 21 residues. V dropped 3 bases and J dropped 0 bases, with 27 bases sitting between them. CDR1 is LNHDA and CDR2 is SQIVND in the germline V gene (reference sequence). In nucleotides, the CDR3 is TGTGCCAGTAGTATTTTGTGGGGCCCGGGACACGACTACTATAGCAATCAGCCCCAGCATTTT. Amino acid sequence: CASSILWGPGHDYYSNQPQHF.

The chain joins TRBV30 to TRBJ2-1; D gene unclear. The CDR3 totals 12 residues. V was trimmed by 5 bases and J by 5 bases, leaving 10 bases between them. Germline V gene data show CDR1 as GTSNPN and CDR2 as SVGIG (reference sequence). The chain's CDR3 is CAWERANNEQFF. Here the CDR3 DNA reads TGTGCCTGGGAACGAGCGAACAATGAGCAGTTCTTC. The variable domain in full, completed from reference TRBV30 and TRBJ2-1, reads SQTIHQWPATLVQPVGSPLSLECTVEGTSNPNLYWYRQAAGRGLQLLFYSVGIGQISSEVPQNLSASRPQDRQFILSSKKLLLSDSGFYLCAWERANNEQFFGPGTRLTVL.

The chain has TRBV20-1 and TRBJ2-3; TRBD2 might be the D (6 bases). The V end lost 6 bases, the J end lost 2 bases, and 18 bases lay between the germline ends. The CDR3 contains 15 residues. Germline V lookup: CDR1 DFQATT, CDR2 SNEGSKA (reference sequence). In DNA, the CDR3 is TGCAGTGCCCGGGAGTGGGGTCCAGACACAGATACGCAGTATTTT. It yields the protein CSAREWGPDTDTQYF.

This clonotype turned up a few times. One end of the junction varies from germline; a read error may be responsible. The genes are TRBV4-2 and TRBJ2-7; 10 positions match TRBD2. The germline CDR1 and CDR2 sequences are LGHNA and YNFKEQ. The CDR3 totals 15 residues. The DNA for the CDR3 is TGTGCCAGCAGCCAAGATGGACTAGCGGTTTTCCGATGGGACTTC. Amino acid sequence: CASSQDGLAVFRWDF.

V gene TRBV27 combines with J gene TRBJ2-7, with 10 bases aligning to TRBD2. CDR1 and CDR2 (germline): MNHEY, SMNVEV (reference sequence). V shed 0 bases and J 4 bases; nucleotides not matched to a gene: 3. This CDR3 contains 15 residues. CDR3 DNA sequence: TGTGCCAGCAGTTTATCTAGCGGGGGGAATTACGAGCAGTACTTC. Protein product: CASSLSSGGNYEQYF.

This rearrangement joins TRBV5-1 to TRBJ2-3; the D call may be TRBD1 or TRBD2 (5 bases each). This CDR3 region has 14 residues. V gave up 4 bases and J gave up 2 bases, with 11 bases separating them. Germline V gene lookup returns CDR1 SGHRS and CDR2 YFSETQ. CDR3 sequence: CASSRWGSTDTQYF. CDR3 coding DNA: TGCGCCAGCAGCCGCTGGGGGTCCACAGATACGCAGTATTTT.

V usage is TRBV4-1 and J usage is TRBJ2-2, with TRBD2 matching 10 bases. The germline CDR1 and CDR2 sequences are MGHRA and YSYEKL. This CDR3 contains 16 residues. V was pared by 4 bases and J by 5 bases, with 7 bases of the junction left unmatched. In DNA, the CDR3 is TGCGCCAGCAGCCCAGGACTAGCGGAGGGGACCGGGGAGCTGTTTTTT. Its protein product is CASSPGLAEGTGELFF.

This chain uses TRBV7-2 with TRBJ2-5; 12 positions agree with TRBD1. The trim removed 5 bases at V and 4 bases at J, leaving 5 bases unmatched. This CDR3 has 15 amino acids. Germline CDR1 SGHTA, CDR2 FQGNSA. CDR3 nucleotides: TGTGCCAGCAGCCAGGGGACAGGGGGCGGAGAGACCCAGTACTTC. Its translation is CASSQGTGGGETQYF.

Notes on this clonotype: An end of the junction differs from the germline gene, which may be a read error. V is TRBV4-1 and J is TRBJ1-1; 12 bases align to TRBD1. The CDR3 contains 14 residues. The germline V gene has CDR1 MGHRA and CDR2 YSYEKL. The CDR3 DNA reads TGCGCCGGCAGATGGGGACAGGGGGCCTCTGAAGCTTTCTTT. As protein: CAGRWGQGASEAFF.